The 8 T cell receptor beta chains below come from one sample, sequenced in a study of T cell responses to AZD1222 COVID-19 vaccine (dated by TCRdb to the early 2020s). Per the publication, the time point label means: about 28 days (+/-7) after the second vaccine dose. Per the publication, the treatment or condition label means: meningococcal conjugate vaccine given as trial control. Library preparation was by the immunoSEQ multiplex PCR assay. TCRdb limited this immuneACCESS table to in-frame rearrangements with V and J called. A share of clones is missing; checked studies link under half to unresolved V genes, and the rest is unexplained. For this sample there are about 130,000 clones; 85% appear just once. The ten largest account for 7.9% of the sample. Sequences were derived from peripheral blood, sampled 28 days after the second dose of the MenACWY control vaccine. All receptors come from an adult who received the MenACWY meningococcal vaccine as a control.

The chain carries TRBV29-1 and TRBJ1-1; D call uncertain. The V gene lost 5 bases and the J gene lost 1 base, with 8 bases spanning the gap. Germline CDR1 reads SQVTM; CDR2 reads ANQGSEA. The CDR3 consists of 12 residues. The CDR3 protein is CSVSRGNTEAFF. In DNA form, the CDR3 reads TGCAGCGTTTCGCGGGGGAACACTGAAGCTTTCTTT.

This chain uses TRBV5-1 with TRBJ1-2; the D gene is possibly TRBD1 (6 bases). V was pared by 4 bases and J by 6 bases, with 16 bases between. Germline V gives CDR1 SGHRS, CDR2 YFSETQ. This CDR3 is 14 amino acids long. The CDR3 DNA sequence: TGCGCCAGCAGCGCGGGGGACACCGGGCATGGCTACACCTTC. Its translation is CASSAGDTGHGYTF.

V and J are TRBV2 and TRBJ2-7, with D maybe TRBD2 (6 bases). CDR3 length: 12 residues. Germline CDR1 SNHLY, CDR2 FYNNEI. V shed 10 bases and J shed 1 base, with 11 bases lying between them. DNA of the CDR3: TGTGCCACCGGGGGAGAATCCTACGAGCAGTACTTC. Its protein product is CATGGESYEQYF.

This chain uses TRBV7-3 with TRBJ2-7, with 13 bases lining up with TRBD2. Unmatched junction bases numbered 2, after V lost 5 bases and J lost 4 bases. The CDR3 spans 14 residues. CDR1 and CDR2 from the germline V gene are SGHTA and FQGTGA. In DNA form, the CDR3 reads TGTGCCAGCAGCCGACTAGCGGGAGGTTACGAGCAGTACTTC. Amino acids: CASSRLAGGYEQYF.

The chain uses TRBV14 and TRBJ2-7; D unclear. The germline V gene encodes CDR1 SGHDN and CDR2 FVKESK. The CDR3 length is 12 residues. The germline V and J ends were trimmed by 5 bases and 5 bases, with 10 bases remaining between them. CDR3 bases: TGTGCCAGCAGCTTTAAGCAAGACGAGCAGTACTTC. This gives the protein CASSFKQDEQYF.

As DNA, the CDR3 is TGTGCCAGCAGTTCCCCCGGGACAGGGGTTCGTGGCTACACCTTC. Protein: CASSSPGTGVRGYTF. The chain is built from TRBV27 and TRBJ1-2; 10 bases are shared with TRBD1. Germline V gene lookup returns CDR1 MNHEY and CDR2 SMNVEV (reference sequence). This CDR3 contains 15 residues. J was trimmed by 7 bases and V by 4 bases; bases with no gene match: 9.

About this clone: The sample carries other DNA sequences with the same CDR3. The chain is built from TRBV5-1 and TRBJ1-4; D not certain. Trimming removed 0 bases from V and 0 bases from J, with 6 bases in between. This CDR3 spans 15 amino acids. In germline, CDR1 is SGHRS, CDR2 YFSETQ. This chain's CDR3 is CASSLAAATNEKLFF. The CDR3 nucleotides read TGCGCCAGCAGCTTGGCGGCTGCAACTAATGAAAAACTGTTTTTT.

The chain joins TRBV6-2 or TRBV6-3 to TRBJ2-7; 8 bases align to TRBD2. This CDR3 region has 14 residues. The V segment lost 4 bases and the J segment 3 bases; nucleotides outside the gene matches: 5. Germline-derived CDR1 and CDR2 are MNHEY and SVGEGT. The CDR3 bases are TGTGCCAGCAGTTCCTCCGGGACTAGCTACGAGCAGTACTTC. This sequence encodes CASSSSGTSYEQYF.